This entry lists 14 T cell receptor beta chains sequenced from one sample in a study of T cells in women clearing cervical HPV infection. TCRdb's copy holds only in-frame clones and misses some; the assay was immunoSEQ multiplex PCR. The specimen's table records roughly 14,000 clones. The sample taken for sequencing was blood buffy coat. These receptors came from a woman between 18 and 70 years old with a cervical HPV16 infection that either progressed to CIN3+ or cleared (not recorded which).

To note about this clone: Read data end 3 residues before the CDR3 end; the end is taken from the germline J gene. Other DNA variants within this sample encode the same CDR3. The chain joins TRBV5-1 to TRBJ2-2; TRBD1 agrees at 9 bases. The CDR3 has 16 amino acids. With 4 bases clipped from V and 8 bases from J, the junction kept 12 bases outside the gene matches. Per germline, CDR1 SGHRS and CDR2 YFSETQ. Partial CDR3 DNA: TGCGCCAGCAGCCCGGACAGGGGTCCAACTACTGGGGAG. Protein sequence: CASSPDRGPTTGE. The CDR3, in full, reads CASSPDRGPTTGELFF.

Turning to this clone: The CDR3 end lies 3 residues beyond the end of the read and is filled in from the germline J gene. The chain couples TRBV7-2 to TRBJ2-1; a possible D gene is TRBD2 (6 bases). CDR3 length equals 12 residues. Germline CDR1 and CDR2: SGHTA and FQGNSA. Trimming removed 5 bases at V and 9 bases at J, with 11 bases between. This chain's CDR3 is CASSRRAGEQFF. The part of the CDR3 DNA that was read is TGTGCCAGCAGCAGGAGGGCGGGTGAG.

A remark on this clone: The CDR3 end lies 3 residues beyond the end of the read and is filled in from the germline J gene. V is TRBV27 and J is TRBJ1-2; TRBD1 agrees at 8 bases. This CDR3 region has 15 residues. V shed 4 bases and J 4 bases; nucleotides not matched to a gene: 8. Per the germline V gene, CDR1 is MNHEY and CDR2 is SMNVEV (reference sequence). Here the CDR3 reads CASSSTGTGSYGYTF. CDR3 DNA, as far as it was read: TGTGCCAGCAGTTCTACCGGGACAGGATCCTATGGC.

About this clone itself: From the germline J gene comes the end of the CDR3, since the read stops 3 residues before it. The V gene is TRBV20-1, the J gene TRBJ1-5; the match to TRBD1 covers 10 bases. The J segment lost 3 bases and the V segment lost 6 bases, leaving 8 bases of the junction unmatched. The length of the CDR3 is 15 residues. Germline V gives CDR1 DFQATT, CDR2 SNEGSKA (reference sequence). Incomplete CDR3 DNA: TGCAGTGCATCCCGGGACAGGGGATACAATCAGCCC. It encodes CSASRDRGYNQP. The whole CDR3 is CSASRDRGYNQPQHF.

This CDR3 is CASSPKQGRDGYTF. The DNA read from the CDR3 is TGTGCCAGCAGCCCTAAACAGGGTAGGGATGGC. The chain joins TRBV7-2 to TRBJ1-2, with D perhaps TRBD1 (6 bases). The CDR3 end falls 3 residues outside the read, so it is completed with the germline J gene. Trimming pared 5 bases from V and 6 bases from J, leaving 16 bases between. This CDR3 has 14 amino acids. Germline V gives CDR1 SGHTA, CDR2 FQGNSA. The full variable domain, in which reference TRBV7-2 and TRBJ1-2 provide the parts outside the CDR3, is GAGVSQSPSNKVTEKGKDVELRCDPISGHTALYWYRQSLGQGLEFLIYFQGNSAPDKSGLPSDRFSAERTGGSVSTLTIQRTQQEDSAVYLCASSPKQGRDGYTFGSGTRLTVV.

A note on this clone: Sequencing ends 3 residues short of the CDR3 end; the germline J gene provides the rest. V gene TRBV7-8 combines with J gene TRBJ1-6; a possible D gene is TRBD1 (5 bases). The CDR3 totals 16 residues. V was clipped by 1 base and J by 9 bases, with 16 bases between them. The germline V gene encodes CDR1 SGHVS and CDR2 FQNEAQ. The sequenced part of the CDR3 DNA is TGTGCCAGCAGCTTAGTGGGGGGTGGGAGCTTTTCACCC. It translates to CASSLVGGGSFSP. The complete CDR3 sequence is CASSLVGGGSFSPLHF.

CDR3 bases read: TGTGCCAGCAGCATTAGCGTTACCTACGAC. Protein product: CASSISVTYD. The CDR3 in full is CASSISVTYDYTF. The chain combines TRBV7-9 with TRBJ1-2; no firm D call. Read data end 3 residues before the CDR3 end; the end is taken from the germline J gene. CDR1 and CDR2 (germline): SEHNR, FQNEAQ (reference sequence). The CDR3 is made up of 13 amino acids.

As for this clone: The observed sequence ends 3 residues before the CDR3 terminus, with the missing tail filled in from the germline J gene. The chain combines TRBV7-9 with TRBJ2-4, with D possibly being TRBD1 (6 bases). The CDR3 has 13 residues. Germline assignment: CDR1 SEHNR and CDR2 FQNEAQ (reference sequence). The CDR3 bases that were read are TGTGCCAGCAGCATGGACAGTCTTGGGGGT. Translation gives CASSMDSLGG. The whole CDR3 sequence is CASSMDSLGGQYF.

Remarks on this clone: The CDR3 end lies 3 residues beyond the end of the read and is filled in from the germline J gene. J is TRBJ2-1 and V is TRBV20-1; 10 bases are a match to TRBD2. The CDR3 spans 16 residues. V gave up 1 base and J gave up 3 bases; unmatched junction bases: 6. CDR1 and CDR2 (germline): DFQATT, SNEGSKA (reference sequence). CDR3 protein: CSARVASGSFYNEQFF. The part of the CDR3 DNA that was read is TGCAGTGCTAGAGTTGCTAGCGGGAGCTTCTACAATGAG.

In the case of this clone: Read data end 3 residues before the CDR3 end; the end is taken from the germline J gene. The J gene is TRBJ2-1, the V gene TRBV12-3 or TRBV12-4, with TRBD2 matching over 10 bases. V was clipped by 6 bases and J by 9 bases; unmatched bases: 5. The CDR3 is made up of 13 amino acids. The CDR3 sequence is CASRGTSVGEQFF. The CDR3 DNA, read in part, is TGTGCCAGCAGAGGGACTAGCGTAGGTGAG.

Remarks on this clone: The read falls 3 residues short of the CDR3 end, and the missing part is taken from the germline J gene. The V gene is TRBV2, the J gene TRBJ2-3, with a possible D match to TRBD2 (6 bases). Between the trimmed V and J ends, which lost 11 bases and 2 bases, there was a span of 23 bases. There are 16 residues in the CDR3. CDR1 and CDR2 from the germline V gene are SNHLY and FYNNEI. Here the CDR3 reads CAVNTAGGFNTDTQYF. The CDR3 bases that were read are TGTGCCGTAAATACCGCTGGGGGGTTCAACACAGATACG.

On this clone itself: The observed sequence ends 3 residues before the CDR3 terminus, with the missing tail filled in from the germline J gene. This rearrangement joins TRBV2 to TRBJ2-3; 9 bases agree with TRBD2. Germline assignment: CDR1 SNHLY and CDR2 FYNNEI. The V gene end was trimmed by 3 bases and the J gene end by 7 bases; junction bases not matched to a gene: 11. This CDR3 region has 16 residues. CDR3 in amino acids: CASSDSQAGGTNTQYF. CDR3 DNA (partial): TGTGCCAGCAGTGACTCTCAAGCGGGAGGAACCAATACG.

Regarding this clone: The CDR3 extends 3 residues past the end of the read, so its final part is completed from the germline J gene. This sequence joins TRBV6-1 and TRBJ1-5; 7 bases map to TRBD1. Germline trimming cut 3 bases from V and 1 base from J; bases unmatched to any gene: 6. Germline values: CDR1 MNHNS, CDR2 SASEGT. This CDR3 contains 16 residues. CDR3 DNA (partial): TGTGCCAGCAGTGAGGCTTACAGGGGAAGCAATCAGCCC. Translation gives CASSEAYRGSNQP. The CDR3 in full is CASSEAYRGSNQPQHF.

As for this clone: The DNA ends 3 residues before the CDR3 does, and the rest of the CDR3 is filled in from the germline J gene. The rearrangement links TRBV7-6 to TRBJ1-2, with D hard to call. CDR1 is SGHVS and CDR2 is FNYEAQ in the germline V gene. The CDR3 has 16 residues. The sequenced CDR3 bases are TGTGCCAGCAGCCCACTAGCGGGGTTAAGCACAGATACC. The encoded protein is CASSPLAGLSTDT. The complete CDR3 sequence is CASSPLAGLSTDTYTF.